These 26 T cell receptor beta chains originate from one sample sequenced in a study of blood T cells in healthy people across ages. The use of a sample-barcoded 5' primer and a J-beta primer mix characterized a second PCR of 7 to 11 cycles. TCRdb processed the 5' RACE reads anew with MiXCR; each CDR3 protein has one entry. The sample has roughly 720,000 distinct CDR3 sequences, about 48% seen once. The sequenced sample was blood. These receptors were collected from a man at least 80 years old in good health.

About this clonotype: Compared with germline, one end of the junction differs, possibly owing to a read error. The J gene is TRBJ2-1, the V gene TRBV5-1; D is unresolved. From germline, CDR1 is SGHRS and CDR2 YFSETQ. The CDR3 runs to 15 residues. CDR3 sequence: CASSTGGGDYNKQFF. The CDR3 bases are TGCGCCAGCAGCACTGGCGGCGGAGATTACAATAAGCAGTTCTTC. Drawing the rest from reference TRBV5-1 and TRBJ2-1, the complete variable domain is KAGVTQTPRYLIKTRGQQVTLSCSPISGHRSVSWYQQTPGQGLQFLFEYFSETQRNKGNFPGRFSGRQFSNSRSEMNVSTLELGDSALYLCASSTGGGDYNKQFFGPGTRLTVL.

The chain is built from TRBV7-3 and TRBJ2-6; 7 nucleotides agree with TRBD2. V was pared by 0 bases and J by 0 bases, with 14 bases of the junction left unmatched. CDR3 length: 21 amino acids. Germline CDR1 SGHTA, CDR2 FQGTGA. The CDR3 region is CASSLTSPGGGAGSGANVLTF. The CDR3 DNA reads TGTGCCAGCAGCTTAACGTCTCCGGGGGGAGGGGCAGGCTCTGGGGCCAACGTCCTGACTTTC.

The table lists this clonotype with a count of one. The gene calls are TRBV21-1 and TRBJ2-2; TRBD1, the D gene given by the table, was not confirmed from the DNA. TRBV21-1 is a pseudogene. The CDR3 runs 13 residues. CDR3 sequence reads: CASRDRSTGELFF. CDR3 bases: TGTGCCAGCCGTGACAGGTCCACCGGGGAGCTGTTTTTT.

CDR3 sequence: CSVEDWGRGAKNIQYF. In nucleotides, the CDR3 is TGCAGCGTTGAAGATTGGGGCAGGGGAGCCAAAAACATTCAGTACTTC. The rearrangement uses TRBV29-1 and TRBJ2-4; possibly TRBD1 for D (6 bases). V shed 0 bases and J shed 0 bases, with 12 bases lying between them. Germline V gives CDR1 SQVTM, CDR2 ANQGSEA. This CDR3 is built from 16 residues.

This sequence joins TRBV28 and TRBJ2-1; TRBD2 agrees at 9 bases. Per the germline V gene, CDR1 is MDHEN and CDR2 is SYDVKM. CDR3 size: 15 residues. J gave up 4 bases and V 5 bases, and 6 bases lay outside the gene matches. The CDR3 sequence is CASSTGTSRYNEQFF. The CDR3 DNA reads TGTGCCAGCAGTACCGGGACTAGCAGGTACAATGAGCAGTTCTTC.

This clonotype appeared a few times. The rearrangement uses TRBV7-6 and TRBJ2-7; 7 bases agree with TRBD2. V was clipped by 0 bases and J by 2 bases; unmatched bases: 4. The CDR3 consists of 15 residues. CDR1 is SGHVS, CDR2 FNYEAQ, per germline. The CDR3 nucleotides are TGTGCCAGCAGCTTAGCCCCTAGCGGAGCCTACGAGCAGTACTTC. It encodes CASSLAPSGAYEQYF.

The chain couples TRBV7-8 to TRBJ2-4, with D possibly TRBD1 on 5 matching bases. The DNA end is more similar to TRBJ2-5, so the J call may be wrong. The germline V gene encodes CDR1 SGHVS and CDR2 FQNEAQ. The CDR3 runs to 14 residues. The CDR3 DNA reads TGTGCCAGCAGGCGATTAGGGGTTTCGGAGACCCAGTACTTC. Protein sequence: CASRRLGVSETQYF.

The rearrangement joins TRBV6-5 to TRBJ1-6; no clear D gene. There are 16 residues in the CDR3. V was cut by 1 base and J by 9 bases, with 16 bases left in between. Per germline, CDR1 MNHEY and CDR2 SVGAGI. The CDR3 is CASSYYAGSVGSPLHF. CDR3 DNA: TGTGCCAGCAGTTACTACGCGGGAAGTGTCGGTTCACCCCTCCACTTT.

The gene calls are TRBV29-1 and TRBJ2-5; TRBD2 might be the D (6 bases). CDR1 and CDR2 from the germline V gene are SQVTM and ANQGSEA. V lost 4 bases to trimming and J lost 0 bases, with 30 bases between them. The CDR3 loop spans 20 amino acids. The CDR3 coding sequence is TGCAGCGTTGCAATAATCGAACCGATGGGGGGAACCGAGTACCAAGAGACCCAGTACTTC. It encodes CSVAIIEPMGGTEYQETQYF.

The rearrangement joins TRBV6-6 to TRBJ2-7; D is undetermined. Deletions cut 0 bases from V and 7 bases from J, with 7 bases between. The CDR3 length is 12 residues. Germline lookup yields CDR1 MNHNY and CDR2 SVGAGI (reference sequence). CDR3 residues: CASSYSTWEQYF. The CDR3 nucleotides read TGTGCCAGCAGTTACTCTACGTGGGAGCAGTACTTC.

This chain uses TRBV5-1 with TRBJ2-3; D may be TRBD1 (6 bases). Deletions cut 2 bases from V and 14 bases from J, with 18 bases between. Germline loops: CDR1 SGHRS, CDR2 YFSETQ. The CDR3 runs 13 residues. CDR3 in DNA: TGCGCCAGCAGCTTACCACAGGGATCCCGCGCGTATTTT. Its protein product is CASSLPQGSRAYF. Full variable domain (missing parts from reference TRBV5-1 and TRBJ2-3): KAGVTQTPRYLIKTRGQQVTLSCSPISGHRSVSWYQQTPGQGLQFLFEYFSETQRNKGNFPGRFSGRQFSNSRSEMNVSTLELGDSALYLCASSLPQGSRAYFGPGTRLTVL.

This clonotype occurred once. V usage is TRBV6-1 and J usage is TRBJ2-7; perhaps TRBD1 as D (6 bases). The ends were cut back, 0 bases at V and 10 bases at J, with 16 bases in the middle. There are 14 residues in the CDR3. Germline V lookup: CDR1 MNHNS, CDR2 SASEGT. The CDR3 nucleotides are TGTGCCAGCAGTGAAGCCTGGACAGCGAGGCCCCAGTACTTC. Amino acid sequence: CASSEAWTARPQYF.

CDR3 region: CASSIPGGNTEAFF. In DNA form, the CDR3 reads TGTGCCAGCAGCATCCCGGGGGGGAACACTGAAGCTTTCTTT. The chain recombines TRBV13 with TRBJ1-1; possible D gene TRBD1, 5 bases. V lost 5 bases and J lost 1, with 11 bases in between. This CDR3 spans 14 amino acids. CDR1 is PRHDT, CDR2 FYEKMQ, per germline (reference sequence).

The V and J genes are TRBV7-2 and TRBJ2-5; D not resolved. Matching the DNA end better, TRBJ2-7 makes the J call doubtful. Per germline, CDR1 SGHTA and CDR2 FQGNSA. This CDR3 is 13 amino acids long. The CDR3 is CASSFLETYEQYF. The CDR3 bases are TGTGCCAGCAGCTTTCTTGAGACCTACGAGCAGTACTTC.

A word on this clonotype: Its ends do not fully match the called genes, so a read error is possible. This chain connects TRBV7-6 to TRBJ2-4; D is unclear. The DNA matches TRBJ2-7 better at its end, which makes the J call doubtful. CDR3 length: 15 amino acids. The germline CDR1 and CDR2 sequences are SGHVS and FNYEAQ. The CDR3 spells CASSLGPALSCEQYF. As DNA, the CDR3 is TGTGCCAGCAGCTTAGGTCCGGCTCTCTCCTGCGAGCAGTACTTC.

The chain links TRBV6-2 or TRBV6-3 to TRBJ2-5; D possibly corresponds to TRBD1 (6 bases). The germline gives CDR1 MNHEY, CDR2 SVGEGT. This CDR3 region has 17 residues. Trimming stripped 0 bases from V and 0 bases from J, with 14 bases between. CDR3 nucleotides: TGTGCCAGCAGTTACTCTAAGGCTAGGGGGTACCAAGAGACCCAGTACTTC. Protein: CASSYSKARGYQETQYF.

The rearrangement uses TRBV5-1 and TRBJ2-1; D may be TRBD1 (6 bases). Trimming shortened V by 6 bases and J by 9 bases, and 19 bases separated the two germline ends. There are 14 residues in the CDR3. Per the germline V gene, CDR1 is SGHRS and CDR2 is YFSETQ. CDR3 sequence: CASNLGALGGEQFF. The CDR3 bases are TGCGCCAGCAACCTCGGGGCGCTAGGGGGTGAGCAGTTCTTC.

The chain couples TRBV28 to TRBJ2-1; the match to TRBD2 covers 8 bases. The CDR3 spans 18 residues. CDR1 MDHEN and CDR2 SYDVKM come from the germline V gene. The trim removed 5 bases at V and 2 bases at J, leaving 14 bases unmatched. The CDR3 sequence: CASSPYHLGGRPYNEQFF. The DNA for the CDR3 is TGTGCCAGCAGTCCCTACCACTTGGGCGGGAGGCCCTACAATGAGCAGTTCTTC.

The V and J genes are TRBV19 and TRBJ2-7, with D possibly being TRBD2 (6 bases). V was clipped by 4 bases and J by 5 bases, with 9 bases between them. In germline, CDR1 is LNHDA, CDR2 SQIVND (reference sequence). There are 12 residues in the CDR3. In DNA, the CDR3 is TGTGCCAGTAGTACGACTAGAGACGAGCAGTACTTC. Its protein product is CASSTTRDEQYF.

This clonotype was counted a few times. The genes are TRBV11-2 and TRBJ2-1, with 10 positions matching TRBD2. The junction had 13 bases not matched to a gene; V was cut back by 1 base and J by 7 bases. The CDR3 has 18 residues. Germline CDR1 reads SGHAT; CDR2 reads FQNNGV. The CDR3 loop is CASSLVIGASGRENEQFF. CDR3 in DNA: TGTGCCAGCAGCTTAGTAATTGGGGCTAGCGGGAGAGAAAATGAGCAGTTCTTC.

V gene TRBV19 combines with J gene TRBJ1-4; weak D call: TRBD1 (5 bases). Germline CDR1 LNHDA, CDR2 SQIVND (reference sequence). The CDR3 runs 14 residues. Trimming took off 2 bases at V and 8 bases at J, with 12 bases between the two ends. CDR3 in amino acids: CASSIRGVAEKLFF. CDR3 in DNA: TGTGCCAGTAGTATAAGGGGAGTGGCGGAAAAACTGTTTTTT.

V and J are TRBV18 and TRBJ2-7; D remains unclear. V lost 2 bases, J lost 5 bases, and 4 bases lay in between. Germline-derived CDR1 and CDR2 are KGHSH and LQKENI. The CDR3 runs to 11 residues. The CDR3 coding sequence is TGTGCCAGCTCACCAGACCACGAGCAGTACTTC. Translation: CASSPDHEQYF. Drawing the rest from reference TRBV18 and TRBJ2-7, the complete variable domain is NAGVMQNPRHLVRRRGQEARLRCSPMKGHSHVYWYRQLPEEGLKFMVYLQKENIIDESGMPKERFSAEFPKEGPSILRIQQVVRGDSAAYFCASSPDHEQYFGPGTRLTVT.

The chain has TRBV6-1 and TRBJ1-1, with 12 bases aligning to TRBD1. From germline, CDR1 is MNHNS and CDR2 SASEGT. CDR3 length: 15 residues. Trimming cost V 6 bases and J 4 bases; bases outside gene matches: 6. CDR3 in DNA: TGTGCCAGCAGGACCGGGACAGGGGGCGGCACTGAAGCTTTCTTT. It translates to CASRTGTGGGTEAFF.

V is TRBV5-1 and J is TRBJ2-7; D is unclear. V shed 3 bases and J shed 3 bases, with 16 bases lying between them. The CDR3 contains 15 residues. The germline V gene has CDR1 SGHRS and CDR2 YFSETQ. This chain's CDR3 is CASSSTVGSVYEQYF. The CDR3 region has the DNA TGCGCCAGCAGCTCTACCGTGGGGTCGGTCTACGAGCAGTACTTC.

The chain joins TRBV12-5 to TRBJ2-2; the D gene is possibly TRBD2 (5 bases). Trimming took off 2 bases at V and 1 base at J, with 8 bases between the two ends. There are 15 residues in the CDR3. Germline values: CDR1 LGHNT, CDR2 FRNRAP. CDR3 residues: CASGLSGKNTGELFF. The CDR3 DNA is TGTGCTAGTGGTTTGTCGGGAAAGAACACCGGGGAGCTGTTTTTT.

This chain connects TRBV3-1 to TRBJ1-1; D is uncertain. The CDR3 has 14 residues. In germline, CDR1 is LGHDT, CDR2 YNNKEL (reference sequence). V lost 2 bases, J lost 2 bases, and 9 bases lay in between. In DNA form, the CDR3 reads TGTGCCAGCAGCCAATTCTCAGGAAACACTGAAGCTTTCTTT. Protein product: CASSQFSGNTEAFF. Combining the CDR3 with reference TRBV3-1 and TRBJ1-1 gives the whole variable domain DTAVSQTPKYLVTQMGNDKSIKCEQNLGHDTMYWYKQDSKKFLKIMFSYNNKELIINETVPNRFSPKSPDKAHLNLHINSLELGDSAVYFCASSQFSGNTEAFFGQGTRLTVV.